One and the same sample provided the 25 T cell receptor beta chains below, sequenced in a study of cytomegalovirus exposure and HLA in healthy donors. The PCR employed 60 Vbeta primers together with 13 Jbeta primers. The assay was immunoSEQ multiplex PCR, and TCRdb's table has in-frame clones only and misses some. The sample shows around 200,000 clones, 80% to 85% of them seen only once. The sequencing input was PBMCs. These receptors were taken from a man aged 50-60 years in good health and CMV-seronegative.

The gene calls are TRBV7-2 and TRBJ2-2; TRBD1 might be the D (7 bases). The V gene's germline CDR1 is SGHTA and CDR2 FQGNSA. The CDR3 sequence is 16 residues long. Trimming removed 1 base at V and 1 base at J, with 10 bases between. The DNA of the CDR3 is TGTGCCAGCAGCTTAGGGAGGGGGCTGAACACCGGGGAGCTGTTTTTT. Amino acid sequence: CASSLGRGLNTGELFF.

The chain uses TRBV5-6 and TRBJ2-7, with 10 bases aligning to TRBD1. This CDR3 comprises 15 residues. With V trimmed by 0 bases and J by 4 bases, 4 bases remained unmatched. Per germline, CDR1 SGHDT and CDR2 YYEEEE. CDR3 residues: CASSLGDRGLYEQYF. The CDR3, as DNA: TGTGCCAGCAGCTTGGGCGACAGGGGGCTGTACGAGCAGTACTTC.

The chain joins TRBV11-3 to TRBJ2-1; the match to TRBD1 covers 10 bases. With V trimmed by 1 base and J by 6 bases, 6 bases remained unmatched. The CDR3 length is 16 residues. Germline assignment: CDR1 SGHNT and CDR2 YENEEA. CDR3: CASSLGRGQGPNEQFF. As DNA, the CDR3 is TGTGCCAGCAGCTTAGGGAGGGGACAGGGGCCCAATGAGCAGTTCTTC.

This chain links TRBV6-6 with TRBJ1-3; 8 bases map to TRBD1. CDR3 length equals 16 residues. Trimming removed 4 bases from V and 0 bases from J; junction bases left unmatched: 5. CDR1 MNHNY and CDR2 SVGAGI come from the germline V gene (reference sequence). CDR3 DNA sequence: TGTGCCAGCAGTTCCGGACAGGGCACCTCTGGAAACACCATATATTTT. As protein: CASSSGQGTSGNTIYF.

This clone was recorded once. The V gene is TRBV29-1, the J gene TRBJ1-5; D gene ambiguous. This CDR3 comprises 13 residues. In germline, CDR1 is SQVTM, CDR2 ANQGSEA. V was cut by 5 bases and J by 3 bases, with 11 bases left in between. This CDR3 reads CSVTMGLNQPQHF. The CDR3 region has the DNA TGCAGCGTTACCATGGGCCTCAATCAGCCCCAGCATTTT.

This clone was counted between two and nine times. CDR3 DNA: TGCGCCAGCAGCTTGGGAGGGTTCTCCTACGAGCAGTACTTC. This sequence encodes CASSLGGFSYEQYF. The chain has TRBV5-1 and TRBJ2-7; D possibly corresponds to TRBD2 (5 bases). The V gene lost 0 bases and the J gene lost 0 bases, with 7 bases spanning the gap. CDR1 and CDR2 from the germline V gene are SGHRS and YFSETQ. This CDR3 is 14 amino acids long. Variable domain in full (rest from reference TRBV5-1 and TRBJ2-7): KAGVTQTPRYLIKTRGQQVTLSCSPISGHRSVSWYQQTPGQGLQFLFEYFSETQRNKGNFPGRFSGRQFSNSRSEMNVSTLELGDSALYLCASSLGGFSYEQYFGPGTRLTVT.

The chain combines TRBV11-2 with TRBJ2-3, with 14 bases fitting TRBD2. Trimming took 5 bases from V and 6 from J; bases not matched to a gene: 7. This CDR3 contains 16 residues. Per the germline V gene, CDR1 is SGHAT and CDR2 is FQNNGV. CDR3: CASSQRLAGGRDTQYF. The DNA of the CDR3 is TGTGCCAGCAGCCAAAGACTAGCGGGAGGGCGGGATACGCAGTATTTT.

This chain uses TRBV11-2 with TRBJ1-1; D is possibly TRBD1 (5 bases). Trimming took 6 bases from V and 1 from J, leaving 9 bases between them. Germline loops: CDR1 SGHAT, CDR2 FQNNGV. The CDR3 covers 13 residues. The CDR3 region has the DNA TGTGCCAGCAGTACACAGGAGAACACTGAAGCTTTCTTT. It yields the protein CASSTQENTEAFF. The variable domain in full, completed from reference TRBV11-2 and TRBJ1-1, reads EAGVAQSPRYKIIEKRQSVAFWCNPISGHATLYWYQQILGQGPKLLIQFQNNGVVDDSQLPKDRFSAERLKGVDSTLKIQPAKLEDSAVYLCASSTQENTEAFFGQGTRLTVV.

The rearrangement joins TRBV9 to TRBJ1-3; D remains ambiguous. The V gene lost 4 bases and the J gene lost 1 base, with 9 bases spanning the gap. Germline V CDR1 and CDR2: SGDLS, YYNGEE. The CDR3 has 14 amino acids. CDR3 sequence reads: CASSPPGSGNTIYF. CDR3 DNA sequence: TGTGCCAGCAGCCCCCCGGGGTCTGGAAACACCATATATTTT.

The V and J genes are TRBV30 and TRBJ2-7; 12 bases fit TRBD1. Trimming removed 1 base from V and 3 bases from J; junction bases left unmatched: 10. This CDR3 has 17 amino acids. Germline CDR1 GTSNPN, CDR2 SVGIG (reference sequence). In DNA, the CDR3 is TGTGCCTGGAGTGCGGGACAGGGGGCTAGCGGATACTACGAGCAGTACTTC. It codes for CAWSAGQGASGYYEQYF. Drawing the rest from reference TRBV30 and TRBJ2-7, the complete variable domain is SQTIHQWPATLVQPVGSPLSLECTVEGTSNPNLYWYRQAAGRGLQLLFYSVGIGQISSEVPQNLSASRPQDRQFILSSKKLLLSDSGFYLCAWSAGQGASGYYEQYFGPGTRLTVT.

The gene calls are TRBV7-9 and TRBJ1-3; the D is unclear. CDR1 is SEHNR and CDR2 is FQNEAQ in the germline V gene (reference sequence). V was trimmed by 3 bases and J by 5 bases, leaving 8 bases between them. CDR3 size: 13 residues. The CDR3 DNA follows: TGTGCCAGCAGCTTGCAGTCACGAAACACCATATATTTT. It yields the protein CASSLQSRNTIYF.

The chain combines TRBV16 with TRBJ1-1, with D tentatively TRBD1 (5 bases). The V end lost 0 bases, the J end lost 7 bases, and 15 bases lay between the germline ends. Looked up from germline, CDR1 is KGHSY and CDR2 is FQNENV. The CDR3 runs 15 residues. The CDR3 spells CASSQSFQGTSEAFF. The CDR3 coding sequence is TGTGCCAGCAGCCAATCCTTCCAGGGAACGAGTGAAGCTTTCTTT. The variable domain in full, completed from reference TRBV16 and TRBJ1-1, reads GEEVAQTPKHLVRGEGQKAKLYCAPIKGHSYVFWYQQVLKNEFKFLISFQNENVFDETGMPKERFSAKCLPNSPCSLEIQATKLEDSAVYFCASSQSFQGTSEAFFGQGTRLTVV.

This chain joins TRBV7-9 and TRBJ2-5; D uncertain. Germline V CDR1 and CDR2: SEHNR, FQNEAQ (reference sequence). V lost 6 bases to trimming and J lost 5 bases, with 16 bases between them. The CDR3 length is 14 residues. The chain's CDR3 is CASSNLGRRETQYF. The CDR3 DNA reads TGTGCCAGCAGTAACCTTGGAAGGCGGGAGACCCAGTACTTC. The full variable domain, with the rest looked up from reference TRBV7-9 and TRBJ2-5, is DTGVSQNPRHKITKRGQNVTFRCDPISEHNRLYWYRQTLGQGPEFLTYFQNEAQLEKSRLLSDRFSAERPKGSFSTLEIQRTEQGDSAMYLCASSNLGRRETQYFGPGTRLLVL.

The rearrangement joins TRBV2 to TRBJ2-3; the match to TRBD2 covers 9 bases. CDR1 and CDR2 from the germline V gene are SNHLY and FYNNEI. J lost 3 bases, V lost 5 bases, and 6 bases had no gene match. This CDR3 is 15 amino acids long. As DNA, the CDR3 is TGTGCCAGCAGTACCCGACTAGCGGCAACAGATACGCAGTATTTT. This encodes CASSTRLAATDTQYF. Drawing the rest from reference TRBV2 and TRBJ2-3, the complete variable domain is EPEVTQTPSHQVTQMGQEVILRCVPISNHLYFYWYRQILGQKVEFLVSFYNNEISEKSEIFDDQFSVERPDGSNFTLKIRSTKLEDSAMYFCASSTRLAATDTQYFGPGTRLTVL.

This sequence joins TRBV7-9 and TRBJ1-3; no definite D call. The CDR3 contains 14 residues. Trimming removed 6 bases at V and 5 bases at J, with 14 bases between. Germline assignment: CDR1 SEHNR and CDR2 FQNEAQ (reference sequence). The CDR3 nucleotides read TGTGCCAGCAGGAAGCAAGGTGACAGAAACACCATATATTTT. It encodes CASRKQGDRNTIYF. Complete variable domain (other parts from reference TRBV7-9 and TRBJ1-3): DTGVSQNPRHKITKRGQNVTFRCDPISEHNRLYWYRQTLGQGPEFLTYFQNEAQLEKSRLLSDRFSAERPKGSFSTLEIQRTEQGDSAMYLCASRKQGDRNTIYFGEGSWLTVV.

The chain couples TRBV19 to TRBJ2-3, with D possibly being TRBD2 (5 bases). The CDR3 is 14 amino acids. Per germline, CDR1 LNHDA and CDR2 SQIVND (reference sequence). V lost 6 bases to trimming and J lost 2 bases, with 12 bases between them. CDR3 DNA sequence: TGTGCCAGTAGGTCGGGGAGAAACACAGATACGCAGTATTTT. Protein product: CASRSGRNTDTQYF.

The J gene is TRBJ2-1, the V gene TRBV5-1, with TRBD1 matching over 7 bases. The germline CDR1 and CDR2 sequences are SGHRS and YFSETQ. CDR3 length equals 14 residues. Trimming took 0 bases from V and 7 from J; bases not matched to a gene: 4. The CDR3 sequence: CASSLGVTGNEQFF. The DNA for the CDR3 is TGCGCCAGCAGCTTGGGTGTGACAGGGAATGAGCAGTTCTTC.

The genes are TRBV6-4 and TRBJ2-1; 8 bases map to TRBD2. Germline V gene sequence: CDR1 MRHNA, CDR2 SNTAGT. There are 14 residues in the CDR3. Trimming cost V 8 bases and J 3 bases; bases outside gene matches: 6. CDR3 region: CASRSAGGYNEQFF. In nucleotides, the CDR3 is TGTGCCAGCCGCTCGGCGGGAGGCTACAATGAGCAGTTCTTC.

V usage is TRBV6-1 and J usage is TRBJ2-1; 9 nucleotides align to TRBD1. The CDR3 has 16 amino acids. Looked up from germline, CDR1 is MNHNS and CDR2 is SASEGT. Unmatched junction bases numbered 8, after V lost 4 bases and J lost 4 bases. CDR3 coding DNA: TGTGCCAGCAGTGCCCGGACAGGGGCCCTTTACAATGAGCAGTTCTTC. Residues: CASSARTGALYNEQFF.

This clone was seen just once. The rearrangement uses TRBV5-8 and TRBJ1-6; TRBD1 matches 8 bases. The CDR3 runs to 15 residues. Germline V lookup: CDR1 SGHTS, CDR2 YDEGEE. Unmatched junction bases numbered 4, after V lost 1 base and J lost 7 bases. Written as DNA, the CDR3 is TGTGCCAGCAGCTTGTTCAGGGGGCAGAATTCACCCCTCCACTTT. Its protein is CASSLFRGQNSPLHF.

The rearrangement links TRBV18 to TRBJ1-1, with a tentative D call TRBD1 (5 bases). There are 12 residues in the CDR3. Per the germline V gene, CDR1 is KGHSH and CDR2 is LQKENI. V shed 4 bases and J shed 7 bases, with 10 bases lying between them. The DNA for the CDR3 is TGTGCCAGCTCACTGCAGGGCCGTGAAGCTTTCTTT. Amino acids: CASSLQGREAFF.

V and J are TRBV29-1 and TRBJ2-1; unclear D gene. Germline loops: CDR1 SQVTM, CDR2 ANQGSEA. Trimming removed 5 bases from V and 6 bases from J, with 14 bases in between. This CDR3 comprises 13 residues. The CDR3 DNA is TGCAGCGTTTTTCAGCCACTATTCAATGAGCAGTTCTTC. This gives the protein CSVFQPLFNEQFF.

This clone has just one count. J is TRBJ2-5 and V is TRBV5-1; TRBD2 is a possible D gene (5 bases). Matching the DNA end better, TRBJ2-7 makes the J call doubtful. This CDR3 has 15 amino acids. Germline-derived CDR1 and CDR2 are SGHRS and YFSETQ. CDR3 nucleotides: TGCGCCAGCAGCTTGCGAGGGATCCTGACCTACGAGCAGTACTTC. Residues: CASSLRGILTYEQYF.

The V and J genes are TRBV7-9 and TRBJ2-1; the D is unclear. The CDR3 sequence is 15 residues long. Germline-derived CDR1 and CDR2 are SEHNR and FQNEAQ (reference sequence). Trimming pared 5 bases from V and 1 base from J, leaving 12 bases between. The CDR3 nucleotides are TGTGCCAGCAGCCAAGTAACGGTGTCCTACAATGAGCAGTTCTTC. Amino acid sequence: CASSQVTVSYNEQFF.

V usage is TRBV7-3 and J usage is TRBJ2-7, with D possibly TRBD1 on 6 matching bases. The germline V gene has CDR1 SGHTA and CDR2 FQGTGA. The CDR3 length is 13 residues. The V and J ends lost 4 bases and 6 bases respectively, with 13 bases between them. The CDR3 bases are TGTGCCAGCAGCTCAACAGGGAGAAGCGAGCAGTACTTC. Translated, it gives CASSSTGRSEQYF. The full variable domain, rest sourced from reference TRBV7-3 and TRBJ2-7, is GAGVSQTPSNKVTEKGKYVELRCDPISGHTALYWYRQSLGQGPEFLIYFQGTGAADDSGLPNDRFFAVRPEGSVSTLKIQRTERGDSAVYLCASSSTGRSEQYFGPGTRLTVT.